This T cell receptor beta chain was retrieved from a study of graft-versus-host responses after intestinal transplantation. Study information: Recipients were given multivisceral, liver-intestinal, or isolated intestinal transplants. All of the recipients had induction that used anti-thymocyte globulin, then tacrolimus and steroids for about 3 years. Study outcomes and limitations: Recipient marrow contained GvH clones, some of which appeared first in ileum or blood.

A note on this clone: Its specificity is not known.

Sequenced by immunoSEQ multiplex PCR; TCRdb stores in-frame clones only, minus some. In the table there are about 25,000 clones, around 94% of which are singletons. The V end lost 4 bases, the J end lost 1 base, and 20 bases lay between the germline ends. Germline CDR1 reads SGDLS; CDR2 reads YYNGEE. This CDR3 has 17 residues. The V gene is TRBV9, the J gene TRBJ2-5; no reliable D call. This sequence originates from a human patient who received an intestinal transplant, so some T cells may come from the graft donor. Source: PBMCs, taken roughly 30 days after intestinal transplant. The CDR3 loop is CASSPVRLPPFQETQYF. In nucleotides, the CDR3 is TGTGCCAGCAGCCCTGTAAGGTTACCTCCCTTCCAAGAGACCCAGTACTTC. Variable domain in full (rest from reference TRBV9 and TRBJ2-5): DSGVTQTPKHLITATGQRVTLRCSPRSGDLSVYWYQQSLDQGLQFLIQYYNGEERAKGNILERFSAQQFPDLHSELNLSSLELGDSALYFCASSPVRLPPFQETQYFGPGTRLLVL.